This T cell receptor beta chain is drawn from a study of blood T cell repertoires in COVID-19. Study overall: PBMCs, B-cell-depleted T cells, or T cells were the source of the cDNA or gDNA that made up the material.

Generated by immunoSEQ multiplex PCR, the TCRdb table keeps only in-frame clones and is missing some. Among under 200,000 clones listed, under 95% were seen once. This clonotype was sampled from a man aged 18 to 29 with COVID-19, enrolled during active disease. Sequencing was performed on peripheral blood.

CDR3 amino acids: CASSQWRARGPGELFF. The CDR3 DNA reads as TGCGCCAGCAGCCAATGGAGGGCCAGGGGGCCCGGGGAGCTGTTTTTT. The chain combines TRBV4-3 with TRBJ2-2, with TRBD1 matching 8 bases. V lost 2 bases and J lost 6; bases outside the gene matches: 8. CDR1 is LGHNA and CDR2 is YSLEER in the germline V gene. The CDR3 runs to 16 residues.